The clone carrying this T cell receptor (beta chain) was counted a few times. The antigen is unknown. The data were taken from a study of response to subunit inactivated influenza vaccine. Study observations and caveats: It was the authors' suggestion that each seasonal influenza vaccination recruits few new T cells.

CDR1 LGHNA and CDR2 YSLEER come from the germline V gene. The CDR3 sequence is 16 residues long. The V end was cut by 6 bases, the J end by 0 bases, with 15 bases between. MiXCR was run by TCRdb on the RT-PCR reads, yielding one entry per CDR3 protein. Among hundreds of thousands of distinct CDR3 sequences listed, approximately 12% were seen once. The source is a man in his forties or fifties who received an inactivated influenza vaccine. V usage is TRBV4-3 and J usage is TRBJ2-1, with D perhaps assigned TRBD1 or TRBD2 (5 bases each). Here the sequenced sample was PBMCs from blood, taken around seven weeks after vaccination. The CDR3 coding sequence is TGCGCCAGCAGTAAGATGGGGACGAGCTCCTACAATGAGCAGTTCTTC. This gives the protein CASSKMGTSSYNEQFF.